These 18 T cell receptor beta chains originate from one sample sequenced in a study of T cell clones after liver transplantation. Here immunoSEQ multiplex PCR was the method, and the copy in TCRdb shows in-frame clones only, minus some. The sample records some 120,000 clones, about nine tenths being singletons. Sequences were derived from CD4+ T cells from blood, sampled 12 months after liver transplant. All receptors derive from a human patient who received a liver transplant. The graft donor may have contributed some T cells.

The V call is TRBV18, the J call TRBJ1-1; 7 bases line up with TRBD1. Germline V gives CDR1 KGHSH, CDR2 LQKENI. J lost 5 bases, V lost 5 bases, and 14 bases had no gene match. This CDR3 is built from 16 residues. DNA for the CDR3: TGTGCCAGCTCATCCCCCCCGACAGGGCGGGGAACTGAAGCTTTCTTT. Its translation is CASSSPPTGRGTEAFF.

The rearrangement links TRBV6-6 to TRBJ1-1; the D gene is possibly TRBD1 (5 bases). The germline gives CDR1 MNHNY, CDR2 SVGAGI (reference sequence). Trimming removed 10 bases at V and 1 base at J, with 13 bases between. This CDR3 is 13 amino acids long. The CDR3 sequence: CAMVQAPNTEAFF. The DNA of the CDR3 is TGTGCCATGGTACAGGCCCCGAACACTGAAGCTTTCTTT.

The CDR3 nucleotides are TGTGCCAGCTGTATCGCTCTATGGGGCAATCAGCCCCAGCATTTT. Protein sequence: CASCIALWGNQPQHF. The chain combines TRBV28 with TRBJ1-5; no definite D call. The germline V gene encodes CDR1 MDHEN and CDR2 SYDVKM. The ends were cut back, 8 bases at V and 2 bases at J, with 16 bases in the middle. The CDR3 extends over 15 amino acids. Filled out from reference TRBV28 and TRBJ1-5, the complete variable domain reads DVKVTQSSRYLVKRTGEKVFLECVQDMDHENMFWYRQDPGLGLRLIYFSYDVKMKEKGDIPEGYSVSREKKERFSLILESASTNQTSMYLCASCIALWGNQPQHFGDGTRLSIL.

The count of this clone is one. This CDR3 reads CASSSLPLTTTNEKLFF. In DNA, the CDR3 is TGTGCCAGCAGTTCCCTTCCGCTCACAACAACTAATGAAAAACTGTTTTTT. The chain couples TRBV28 to TRBJ1-4; the D is unclear. V was trimmed by 4 bases and J by 0 bases, leaving 15 bases between them. The CDR3 is 17 amino acids. CDR1 and CDR2 (germline): MDHEN, SYDVKM.

The chain recombines TRBV5-4 with TRBJ2-7, with TRBD1 matching 9 bases. Germline V gives CDR1 SGHNT, CDR2 YYREEE (reference sequence). This CDR3 has 15 residues. Trimming at V came to 2 bases and at J to 6 bases, leaving 9 bases not matched to a gene. Here the CDR3 reads CASSFGMGQGSEQYF. CDR3 nucleotide sequence: TGTGCCAGCAGCTTTGGGATGGGACAGGGTTCCGAGCAGTACTTC.

J is TRBJ2-3 and V is TRBV5-1; D gene unclear. V shed 2 bases and J shed 1 base, with 2 bases lying between them. The CDR3 sequence is 12 residues long. Germline V lookup: CDR1 SGHRS, CDR2 YFSETQ. For the CDR3, the DNA is TGCGCCAGCAGCTTTCGCACAGATACGCAGTATTTT. This gives the protein CASSFRTDTQYF.

The V gene is TRBV5-1, the J gene TRBJ2-5, with 7 bases lining up with TRBD1. The V gene's germline CDR1 is SGHRS and CDR2 YFSETQ. The CDR3 loop spans 16 amino acids. V was clipped by 0 bases and J by 2 bases; unmatched bases: 7. CDR3 nucleotide sequence: TGCGCCAGCAGCTTGGGGACAGGCGGAGCGCAAGAGACCCAGTACTTC. It codes for CASSLGTGGAQETQYF.

This clone showed up just once. Here the CDR3 DNA reads TGCGCCAGCAGCCAAGATCTGCTGGGGTACGGGACCCAGTACTTC. This translates into CASSQDLLGYGTQYF. This chain links TRBV4-3 with TRBJ2-5; D is unresolved. CDR1 and CDR2 (germline): LGHNA, YSLEER. The CDR3 extends over 15 amino acids. V was trimmed by 0 bases and J by 7 bases, leaving 15 bases between them.

The V gene is TRBV6-1, the J gene TRBJ1-1; weak D call: TRBD1 (5 bases). V was clipped by 7 bases and J by 1 base, with 10 bases between them. The CDR3 runs 13 residues. The V gene's germline CDR1 is MNHNS and CDR2 SASEGT. The chain's CDR3 is CASTGDRNTEAFF. For the CDR3, the DNA is TGTGCCAGCACCGGAGACAGGAACACTGAAGCTTTCTTT.

The V and J genes are TRBV6-1 and TRBJ1-5; TRBD1 aligns across 8 bases. J lost 6 bases, V lost 0 bases, and 4 bases had no gene match. The germline CDR1 and CDR2 sequences are MNHNS and SASEGT. The CDR3 extends over 15 amino acids. CDR3 sequence: CASSEAQGAIQPQHF. The CDR3 bases are TGTGCCAGCAGTGAAGCGCAGGGGGCGATTCAGCCCCAGCATTTT.

This clone was observed a few times. This rearrangement joins TRBV6-5 to TRBJ2-5, with D maybe TRBD1 (6 bases). The germline V gene encodes CDR1 MNHEY and CDR2 SVGAGI. There are 16 residues in the CDR3. The germline V and J ends were trimmed by 4 bases and 0 bases, with 15 bases remaining between them. The CDR3 region has the DNA TGTGCCAGCAGTTCCCTCCAGAGGGGGAACCAAGAGACCCAGTACTTC. Amino acid sequence: CASSSLQRGNQETQYF.

The rearrangement uses TRBV11-3 and TRBJ1-1; tentative D call: TRBD1 (6 bases). CDR3 length: 14 amino acids. Trimming left V 6 bases short and J 0 bases short, with 11 bases between. Germline V gene lookup returns CDR1 SGHNT and CDR2 YENEEA. The CDR3 bases are TGTGCCAGCAGTGACAGGCCTTTGAACACTGAAGCTTTCTTT. This encodes CASSDRPLNTEAFF.

The chain joins TRBV10-3 to TRBJ2-1; 9 bases match TRBD2. The CDR3 totals 16 residues. Germline CDR1 ENHRY, CDR2 SYGVKD. The trim removed 4 bases at V and 4 bases at J, leaving 8 bases unmatched. CDR3 sequence: CAISGRLADSYNEQFF. The CDR3, as DNA: TGTGCCATCAGTGGGAGACTAGCGGACTCATACAATGAGCAGTTCTTC.

V is TRBV19 and J is TRBJ2-7; possibly TRBD2 for D (6 bases). Germline V gene data show CDR1 as LNHDA and CDR2 as SQIVND (reference sequence). Trimming stripped 6 bases from V and 2 bases from J, with 14 bases between. The CDR3 is 14 amino acids. The CDR3 DNA reads TGTGCCAGTAGGAGGGACTCCATAGCCTACGAGCAGTACTTC. This codes for CASRRDSIAYEQYF.

J is TRBJ2-7 and V is TRBV7-9, with 9 nucleotides matching TRBD1. Looked up from germline, CDR1 is SEHNR and CDR2 is FQNEAQ (reference sequence). After removal of 5 bases from V and 4 bases from J, the junction contained 9 bases not matched to a gene. This CDR3 is 15 amino acids long. As DNA, the CDR3 is TGTGCCAGCAGCACCTCACAGGGGGCGGCATACGAGCAGTACTTC. Amino acid sequence: CASSTSQGAAYEQYF.

The chain combines TRBV5-4 with TRBJ2-3, with 7 bases identical to TRBD1. J was trimmed by 4 bases and V by 4 bases; bases with no gene match: 6. Per the germline V gene, CDR1 is SGHNT and CDR2 is YYREEE (reference sequence). This CDR3 contains 14 residues. The CDR3 loop is CASSGWQGADTQYF. CDR3 coding DNA: TGTGCCAGCAGCGGGTGGCAGGGGGCAGATACGCAGTATTTT.

This clone was detected only a few times. The chain couples TRBV7-2 to TRBJ1-2; possibly TRBD1 for D (6 bases). The germline V gene has CDR1 SGHTA and CDR2 FQGNSA. V shed 1 base and J shed 3 bases, with 12 bases lying between them. The length of the CDR3 is 15 residues. The CDR3 loop reads CASSLGETGYYGYTF. Here the CDR3 DNA reads TGTGCCAGCAGCTTAGGGGAGACAGGATACTATGGCTACACCTTC.

J is TRBJ2-3 and V is TRBV4-2, with unresolved D. The ends were cut back, 5 bases at V and 5 bases at J, with 11 bases in the middle. The CDR3 extends over 13 amino acids. Germline V lookup: CDR1 LGHNA, CDR2 YNFKEQ. The CDR3 coding sequence is TGTGCCAGCAGCTTCCAGTTGGTAGATACGCAGTATTTT. Residues: CASSFQLVDTQYF.